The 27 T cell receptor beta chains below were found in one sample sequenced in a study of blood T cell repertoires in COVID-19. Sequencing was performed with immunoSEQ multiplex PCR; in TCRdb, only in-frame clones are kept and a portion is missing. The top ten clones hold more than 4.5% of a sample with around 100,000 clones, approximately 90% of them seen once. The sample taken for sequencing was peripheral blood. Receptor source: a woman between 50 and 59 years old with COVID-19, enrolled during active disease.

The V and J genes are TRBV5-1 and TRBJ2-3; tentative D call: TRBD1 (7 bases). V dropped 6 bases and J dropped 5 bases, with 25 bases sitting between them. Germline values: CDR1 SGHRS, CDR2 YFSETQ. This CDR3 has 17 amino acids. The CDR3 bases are TGCGCCAGCAACAACGACAGGGAGGTATACGCCGGAGATACGCAGTATTTT. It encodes CASNNDREVYAGDTQYF.

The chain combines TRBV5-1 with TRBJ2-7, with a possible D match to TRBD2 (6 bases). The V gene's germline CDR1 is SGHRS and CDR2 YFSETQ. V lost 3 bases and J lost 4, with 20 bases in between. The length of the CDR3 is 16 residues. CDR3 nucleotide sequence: TGCGCCAGCAGCTCAGGAGGTACTAGCCCTTTGTACGAGCAGTACTTC. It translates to CASSSGGTSPLYEQYF. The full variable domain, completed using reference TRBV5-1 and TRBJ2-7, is KAGVTQTPRYLIKTRGQQVTLSCSPISGHRSVSWYQQTPGQGLQFLFEYFSETQRNKGNFPGRFSGRQFSNSRSEMNVSTLELGDSALYLCASSSGGTSPLYEQYFGPGTRLTVT.

CDR3 DNA: TGTGCCAGCAGCCAAGGTCCCACTAGTGGCGATGAGCAGTTCTTC. It codes for CASSQGPTSGDEQFF. V usage is TRBV3-1 (or the pseudogene TRBV3-2) and J usage is TRBJ2-1; D is perhaps TRBD2 (5 bases). The CDR3 has 15 amino acids. Germline V gene data show CDR1 as LGHDT and CDR2 as YNNKEL (reference sequence). The germline V and J ends were trimmed by 1 base and 8 bases, with 15 bases remaining between them.

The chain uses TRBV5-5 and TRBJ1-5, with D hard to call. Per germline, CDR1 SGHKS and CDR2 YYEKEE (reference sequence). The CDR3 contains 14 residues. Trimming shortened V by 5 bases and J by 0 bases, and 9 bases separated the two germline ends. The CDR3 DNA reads TGTGCCAGCAGACCTTACGGTAGCAATCAGCCCCAGCATTTT. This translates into CASRPYGSNQPQHF.

The CDR3 DNA reads as TGTGCCAGCAGCTTACAGGGGGGCACAGATACGCAGTATTTT. The encoded protein is CASSLQGGTDTQYF. The J gene is TRBJ2-3, the V gene TRBV7-6, with 7 positions matching TRBD1. The CDR3 is made up of 14 amino acids. Germline V lookup: CDR1 SGHVS, CDR2 FNYEAQ. Trimming cost V 2 bases and J 1 base; bases outside gene matches: 0.

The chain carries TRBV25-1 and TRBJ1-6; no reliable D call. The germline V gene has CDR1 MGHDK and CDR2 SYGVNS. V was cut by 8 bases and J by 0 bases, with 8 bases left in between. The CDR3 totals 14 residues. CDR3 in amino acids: CASEESSYNSPLHF. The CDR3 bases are TGTGCCAGCGAGGAGAGCTCCTATAATTCACCCCTCCACTTT.

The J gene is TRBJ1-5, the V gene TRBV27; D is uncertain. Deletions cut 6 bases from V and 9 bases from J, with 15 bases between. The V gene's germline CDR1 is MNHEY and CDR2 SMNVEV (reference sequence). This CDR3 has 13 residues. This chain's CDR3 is CASRPAGEGPQHF. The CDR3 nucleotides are TGTGCCAGCAGACCCGCCGGAGAGGGGCCCCAGCATTTT.

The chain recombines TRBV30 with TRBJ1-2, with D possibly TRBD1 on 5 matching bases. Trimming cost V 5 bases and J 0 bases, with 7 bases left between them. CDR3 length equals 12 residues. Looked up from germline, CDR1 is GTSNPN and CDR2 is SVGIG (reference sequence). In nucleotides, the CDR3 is TGTGCCTGGGACAGAGCTAACTATGGCTACACCTTC. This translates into CAWDRANYGYTF. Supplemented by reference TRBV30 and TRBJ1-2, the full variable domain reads SQTIHQWPATLVQPVGSPLSLECTVEGTSNPNLYWYRQAAGRGLQLLFYSVGIGQISSEVPQNLSASRPQDRQFILSSKKLLLSDSGFYLCAWDRANYGYTFGSGTRLTVV.

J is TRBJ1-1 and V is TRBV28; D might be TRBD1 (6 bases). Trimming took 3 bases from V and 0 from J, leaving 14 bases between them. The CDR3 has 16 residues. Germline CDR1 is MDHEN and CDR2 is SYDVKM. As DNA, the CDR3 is TGTGCCAGCAGTTTTACAGGGATGGGGGTGAACACTGAAGCTTTCTTT. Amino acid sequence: CASSFTGMGVNTEAFF.

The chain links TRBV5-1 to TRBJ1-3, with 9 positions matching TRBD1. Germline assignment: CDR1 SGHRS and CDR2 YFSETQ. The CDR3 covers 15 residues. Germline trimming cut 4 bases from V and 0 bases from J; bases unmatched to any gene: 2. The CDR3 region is CASSGTGTSGNTIYF. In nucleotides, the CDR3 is TGCGCCAGCAGCGGGACAGGGACCTCTGGAAACACCATATATTTT.

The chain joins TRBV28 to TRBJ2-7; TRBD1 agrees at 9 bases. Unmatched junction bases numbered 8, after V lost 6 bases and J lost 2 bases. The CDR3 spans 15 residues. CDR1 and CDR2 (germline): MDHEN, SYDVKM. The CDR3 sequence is CASSLGDRVAYEQYF. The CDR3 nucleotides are TGTGCCAGCAGCCTTGGGGACAGGGTTGCCTACGAGCAGTACTTC.

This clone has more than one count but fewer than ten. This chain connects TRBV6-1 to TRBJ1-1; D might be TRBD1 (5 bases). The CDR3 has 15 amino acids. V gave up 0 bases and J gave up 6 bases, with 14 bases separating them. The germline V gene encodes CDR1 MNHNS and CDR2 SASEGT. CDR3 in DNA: TGTGCCAGCAGTGAAGCGCACAGGACGGTCCCTGAAGCTTTCTTT. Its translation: CASSEAHRTVPEAFF.

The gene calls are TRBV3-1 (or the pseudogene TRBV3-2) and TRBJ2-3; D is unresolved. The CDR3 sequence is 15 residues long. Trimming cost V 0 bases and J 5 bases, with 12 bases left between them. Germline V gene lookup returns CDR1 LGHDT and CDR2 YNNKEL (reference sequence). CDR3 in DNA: TGTGCCAGCAGCCAAGATTGGCTGGCCAAAGATACGCAGTATTTT. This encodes CASSQDWLAKDTQYF.

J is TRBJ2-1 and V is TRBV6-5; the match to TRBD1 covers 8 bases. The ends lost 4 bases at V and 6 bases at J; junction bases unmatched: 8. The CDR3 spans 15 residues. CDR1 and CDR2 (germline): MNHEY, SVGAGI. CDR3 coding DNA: TGTGCCAGCAGTTCCCACCTCGGACAGGGCAATGAGCAGTTCTTC. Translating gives CASSSHLGQGNEQFF.

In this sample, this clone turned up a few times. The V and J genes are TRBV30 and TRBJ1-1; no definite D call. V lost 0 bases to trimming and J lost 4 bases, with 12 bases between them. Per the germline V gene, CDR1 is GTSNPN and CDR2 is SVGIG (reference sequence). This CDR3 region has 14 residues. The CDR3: CAWSVRQVGTEAFF. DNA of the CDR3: TGTGCCTGGAGTGTACGGCAGGTCGGCACTGAAGCTTTCTTT.

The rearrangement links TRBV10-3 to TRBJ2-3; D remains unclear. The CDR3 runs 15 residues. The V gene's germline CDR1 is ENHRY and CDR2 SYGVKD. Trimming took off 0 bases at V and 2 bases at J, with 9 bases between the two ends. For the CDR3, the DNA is TGTGCCATCAGTGAGTCGGGCTCAAACACAGATACGCAGTATTTT. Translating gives CAISESGSNTDTQYF.

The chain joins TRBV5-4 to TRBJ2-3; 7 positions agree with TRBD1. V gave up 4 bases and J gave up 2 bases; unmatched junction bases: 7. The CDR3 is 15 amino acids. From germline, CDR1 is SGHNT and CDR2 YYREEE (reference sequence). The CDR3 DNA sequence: TGTGCCAGCAGCCTTCGACAGGGTTACACAGATACGCAGTATTTT. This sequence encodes CASSLRQGYTDTQYF.

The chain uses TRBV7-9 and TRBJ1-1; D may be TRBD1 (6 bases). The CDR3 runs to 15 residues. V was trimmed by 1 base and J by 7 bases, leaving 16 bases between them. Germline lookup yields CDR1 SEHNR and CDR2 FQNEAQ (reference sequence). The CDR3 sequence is CASSLVGPQGGEAFF. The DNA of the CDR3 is TGTGCCAGCAGCTTAGTAGGCCCACAGGGTGGTGAAGCTTTCTTT.

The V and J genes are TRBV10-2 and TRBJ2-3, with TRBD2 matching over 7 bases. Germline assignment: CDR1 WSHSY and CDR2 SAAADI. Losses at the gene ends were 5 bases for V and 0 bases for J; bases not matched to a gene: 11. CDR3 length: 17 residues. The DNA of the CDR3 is TGCGCCAGCAGTATACGACTAGCCGAGGATAGCACAGATACGCAGTATTTT. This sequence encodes CASSIRLAEDSTDTQYF.

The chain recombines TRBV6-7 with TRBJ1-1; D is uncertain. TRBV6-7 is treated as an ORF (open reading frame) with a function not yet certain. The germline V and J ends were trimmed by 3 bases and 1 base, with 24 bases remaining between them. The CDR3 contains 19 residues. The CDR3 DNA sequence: TGTGCCAGCAGTTATCGCCATGAATACCCCGAGAAGCAGAACACTGAAGCTTTCTTT. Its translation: CASSYRHEYPEKQNTEAFF.

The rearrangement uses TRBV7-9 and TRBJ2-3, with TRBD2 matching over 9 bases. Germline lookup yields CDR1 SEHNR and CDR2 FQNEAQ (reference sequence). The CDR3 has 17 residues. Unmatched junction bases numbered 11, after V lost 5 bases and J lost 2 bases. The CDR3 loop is CASSAPERGVSTDTQYF. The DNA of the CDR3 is TGTGCCAGCAGCGCGCCAGAGCGGGGGGTTTCCACAGATACGCAGTATTTT. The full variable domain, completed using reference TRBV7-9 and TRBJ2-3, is DTGVSQNPRHKITKRGQNVTFRCDPISEHNRLYWYRQTLGQGPEFLTYFQNEAQLEKSRLLSDRFSAERPKGSFSTLEIQRTEQGDSAMYLCASSAPERGVSTDTQYFGPGTRLTVL.

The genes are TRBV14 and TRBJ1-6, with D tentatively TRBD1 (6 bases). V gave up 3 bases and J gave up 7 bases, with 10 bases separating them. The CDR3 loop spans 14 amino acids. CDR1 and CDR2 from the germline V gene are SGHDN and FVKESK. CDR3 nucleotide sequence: TGTGCCAGCAGCCAGGGGGCCAGGAATTCACCCCTCCACTTT. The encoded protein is CASSQGARNSPLHF.

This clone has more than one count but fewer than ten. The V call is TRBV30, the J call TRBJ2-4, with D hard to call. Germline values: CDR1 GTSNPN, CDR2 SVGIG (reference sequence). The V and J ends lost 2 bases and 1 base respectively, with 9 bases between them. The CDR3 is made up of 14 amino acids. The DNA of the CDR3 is TGTGCCTGGAGTCGTGAGAGGGCCAAAAACATTCAGTACTTC. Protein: CAWSRERAKNIQYF.

The CDR3 nucleotides are TGCGCCAGCGGGGACAGGGCAGGCACCGGGGAGCTGTTTTTT. Protein sequence: CASGDRAGTGELFF. V and J are TRBV4-3 and TRBJ2-2; 9 bases match TRBD1. The ends lost 8 bases at V and 4 bases at J; junction bases unmatched: 5. The CDR3 has 14 residues. Germline-derived CDR1 and CDR2 are LGHNA and YSLEER.

In DNA, the CDR3 is TGTGCCAGCAACAACCAGGTCGGGGGGCAGTTCTTC. Its translation is CASNNQVGGQFF. The chain couples TRBV3-1 (or the pseudogene TRBV3-2) to TRBJ2-1; a possible D gene is TRBD2 (6 bases). The CDR3 is 12 amino acids. V gave up 7 bases and J gave up 12 bases, with 16 bases separating them. Germline V gene data show CDR1 as LGHDT and CDR2 as YNNKEL (reference sequence).

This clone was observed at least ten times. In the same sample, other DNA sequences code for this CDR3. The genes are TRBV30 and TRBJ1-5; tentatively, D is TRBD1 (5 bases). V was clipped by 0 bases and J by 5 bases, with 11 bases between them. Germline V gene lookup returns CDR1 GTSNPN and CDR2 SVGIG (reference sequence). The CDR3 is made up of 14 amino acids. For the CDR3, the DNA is TGTGCCTGGAGTGTATCCCAGGGCTATCAGCCCCAGCATTTT. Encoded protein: CAWSVSQGYQPQHF.

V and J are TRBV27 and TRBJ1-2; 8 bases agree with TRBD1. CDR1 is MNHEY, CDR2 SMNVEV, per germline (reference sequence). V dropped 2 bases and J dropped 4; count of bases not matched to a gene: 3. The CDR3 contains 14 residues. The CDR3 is CASSLGQGGYGYTF. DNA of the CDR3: TGTGCCAGCAGTTTAGGACAGGGAGGCTATGGCTACACCTTC.